Listed below are T cell receptor beta chains from one sample, sequenced in a study of tumor-infiltrating lymphocytes in primary liver carcinoma. MiXCR was run by TCRdb on the multiplex PCR reads, yielding one entry per CDR3 protein. The data contain over 250,000 distinct CDR3 sequences, about three fifths of them singletons. The specimen sequenced was peripheral blood. The receptors were gathered from a woman aged 30 to 39 with primary liver carcinoma and hepatitis B virus infection. Each CDR3 is given with its conserved first and last residue. Each record gives: V gene, J gene, clone size, CDR3 protein. The listing skips clone size in some rows; elsewhere it reads once, few, many or a size class.

TRBV7-9,TRBJ2-3,once,CTRSTGTFLTDTQYF
TRBV7-9,TRBJ1-1,few,CASSLAGSPNTEAFF
TRBV5-1,TRBJ2-4,few,CASSRDGNIQYF
TRBV7-9,TRBJ1-5,few,CASSLLATEPQHF
TRBV6-1,TRBJ2-1,.,CASIEEGPDEQFF
TRBV12-3/TRBV12-4,TRBJ2-7,few,CASWDSIGEQYF
TRBV11-2,TRBJ2-2,.,CASSIAGGTGELYF
TRBV11-2,TRBJ2-2,.,CASNSTGRKTGELFF
TRBV11-2,TRBJ1-4,once,CGSSFLGEKLFF
TRBV29-1,TRBJ2-1,many,CSVDRRDRPYNEQFF
TRBV13,TRBJ2-1,.,CANSLWDRDHGEQFF
TRBV29-1,TRBJ2-7,many,CSVGDSRSYEQYF
TRBV11-2,TRBJ2-1,.,CASINAGVFYNEQFF
TRBV5-5,TRBJ2-3,few,CASSQQGSSTDTQYF
TRBV12-3/TRBV12-4,TRBJ1-1,few,CASSFTITEAFF
TRBV12-3/TRBV12-4,TRBJ1-4,.,CARSKGVRSEKLLF
TRBV6-5,TRBJ2-1,many,CASSSPSGSIYEQFF
TRBV5-6,TRBJ2-3,.,CASSSESTDTQYF
TRBV4-3,TRBJ2-3,.,CASSQISRGPRSTPGDTQYF
TRBV12-3/TRBV12-4,TRBJ2-2,few,CASSWGGVGTGELFF
TRBV4-3,TRBJ2-3,.,CASSQVVFRLASTDTQYF
TRBV11-2,TRBJ2-1,.,CASSSQWEGPPNEQIF
TRBV29-1,TRBJ1-2,many,CSVTDRGAPNYGYTF
TRBV10-2,TRBJ2-7,many,CARSGDPEQYF
TRBV6-5,TRBJ2-7,many,CASSYGTGAPYEQYF
TRBV30,TRBJ2-5,few,CAWSFLETQYF
TRBV2,TRBJ2-3,few,CASSPGTGSTDTQYF
TRBV7-9,TRBJ2-7,.,CASSFITGGSYEQYF
TRBV7-3,TRBJ2-1,.,CASSLNRGNEQFF
TRBV28,TRBJ1-6,.,CVSSLQGAWNSPLHF
TRBV6-2/TRBV6-3,TRBJ2-2,few,CASTLEADRGGNTGELFF
TRBV4-1,TRBJ1-3,.,CASSKGFSGSENTIYF
TRBV6-1,TRBJ1-5,few,CASRIDRGNQPQHF
TRBV7-9,TRBJ2-2,.,CASSNRDRVGELFF
TRBV5-4,TRBJ2-3,once,CASSFLEADTQYF
TRBV7-9,TRBJ1-4,.,CASSLGSSFNEKLFF
TRBV28,TRBJ1-5,.,CASIKQGARDQPQHF
TRBV11-2,TRBJ1-1,.,CASGHANSEAFF
TRBV5-4,TRBJ2-7,once,CASSSRTGGIYERYF
TRBV12-3/TRBV12-4,TRBJ2-3,many,CASTPGLGRAFGYQYF
TRBV11-1,TRBJ2-7,.,CATSYHRQSEQYF
TRBV11-2,TRBJ2-3,.,CASSRQSSRDTQYF
TRBV6-5,TRBJ2-2,.,CASTQETTGELFF
TRBV5-4,TRBJ2-1,.,CASSLRSASGSKPEQFF
TRBV11-2,TRBJ1-6,.,CASSLSGVGRDNSPLHF
TRBV5-1,TRBJ2-1,few,CASSPGPGNEQFF
TRBV7-9,TRBJ1-6,.,CASSLGGYSLLHF
TRBV6-6,TRBJ2-3,few,CVSSSAATSTDTQYF
TRBV29-1,TRBJ2-1,many,CSVWTSESYNEQFF
TRBV10-3,TRBJ1-3,few,CATAGQGSGNTIYF
TRBV6-2/TRBV6-3,TRBJ2-3,.,CASSYGRGLARGVRTDTQYF
TRBV7-8,TRBJ2-7,.,CASTSQGARNYEQYF
TRBV7-9,TRBJ2-7,few,CASSYPIRSGEQYF
TRBV7-9,TRBJ1-1,.,CASSPQGGRVNAEAFF
TRBV14,TRBJ2-3,.,CASSQLSGFSDTQYF
TRBV5-4,TRBJ2-1,few,CASSLAGRQGGYEQFF
TRBV11-2,TRBJ2-3,many,CASRRGGSTDTQYF
TRBV6-2/TRBV6-3,TRBJ2-6,many,CASTPSGANVLTF
TRBV5-6,TRBJ1-1,.,CASSLNVGDGTEAFF